This T cell receptor (beta chain) was profiled in a study of cytomegalovirus exposure and HLA in healthy donors. The CDR3 is 11 residues long. The V end was cut by 0 bases, the J end by 6 bases, with 6 bases between. The V gene's germline CDR1 is DFQATT and CDR2 SNEGSKA (reference sequence). The study ran its PCR with 60 Vbeta and 13 Jbeta primers. Profiled with immunoSEQ multiplex PCR; TCRdb holds only in-frame clones, not every one. This table has under 170,000 clones, about 85% appearing once. The clonotype was recovered from a human donor in good health. The chain combines TRBV20-1 with TRBJ2-7, with unresolved D. Sequencing used PBMCs. The CDR3 region has the DNA TGCAGTGCTAGAGACAACGGCGAGCAGTACTTC. Its protein is CSARDNGEQYF.